This is a list of T cell receptor beta chains from one sample in a study of blood T cell repertoires in COVID-19. Sequencing used immunoSEQ multiplex PCR; TCRdb keeps in-frame clones, though not all of them. The sample has 150,000 to 200,000 clones; 70% to 90% are singletons. Sequencing was performed on peripheral blood. Receptors originate from a human donor with active or convalescent COVID-19. The donor label of this sample is uncertain. Each CDR3 is given with its conserved first and last residue. A D gene is named only where the DNA matches it firmly. Expanded clones get a size class; other rows say once, few or many, or leave the size out.

d_call | j_call | v_call | clone_size | cdr3_length | cdr3_aa | cdr3_nt
NA | TRBJ1-5 | TRBV5-3 | NA | 18 | CAPSGVNRERWSNQPQHF | TGTGCACCTAGTGGGGTAAACAGGGAGCGGTGGAGCAATCAGCCCCAGCATTTT
TRBD1 | TRBJ2-1 | TRBV3-1/TRBV3-2 | NA | 14 | CASSQGGTGNEQFF | TGTGCCAGCAGCCAAGGAGGGACAGGGAATGAGCAGTTCTTC
NA | TRBJ1-2 | TRBV4-3 | NA | 17 | CASSQEPFTPTYYGYTF | TGCGCCAGCAGCCAAGAGCCCTTTACACCCACGTACTATGGCTACACCTTC
NA | TRBJ2-7 | TRBV7-8 | NA | 13 | CASSYPGIYEQYF | TGTGCCAGCAGCTACCCTGGCATCTACGAGCAGTACTTC
TRBD2 | TRBJ2-1 | TRBV4-1 | NA | 18 | CASSPRSGGLSSYNEQFF | TGCGCCAGCAGCCCACGTAGCGGGGGGCTCAGCTCCTACAATGAGCAGTTCTTC
TRBD1 | TRBJ2-2 | TRBV28 | NA | 16 | CASSVDRGRDTGELFF | TGTGCCAGCAGTGTAGACAGGGGGCGCGACACCGGGGAGCTGTTTTTT
TRBD1 | TRBJ2-7 | TRBV7-2 | NA | 13 | CASRTGTGVEQYF | TGTGCCAGCAGGACAGGGACAGGGGTTGAGCAGTACTTC
TRBD1 | TRBJ2-5 | TRBV6-1 | few | 17 | CASSEASQGALGETQYF | TGTGCCAGCAGTGAAGCCTCCCAGGGGGCTTTGGGAGAGACCCAGTACTTC
TRBD2 | TRBJ2-1 | TRBV3-1/TRBV3-2 | NA | 17 | CANSQGYPSGGANEQFF | TGTGCCAACAGCCAAGGTTATCCTAGCGGGGGGGCGAATGAGCAGTTCTTC
TRBD2 | TRBJ2-5 | TRBV2 | NA | 14 | CASRIELAEETQYF | TGTGCCAGCAGGATAGAACTAGCGGAAGAGACCCAGTACTTC
TRBD2 | TRBJ2-7 | TRBV27 | NA | 16 | CASSLLFSGRAGEQYF | TGTGCCAGCAGCTTACTATTTAGCGGGAGGGCCGGCGAGCAGTACTTC
NA | TRBJ2-5 | TRBV30 | NA | 18 | CAWSHFQVGAQSRETQYF | TGTGCCTGGAGTCACTTTCAGGTGGGCGCCCAAAGCCGCGAGACCCAGTACTTC
NA | TRBJ1-5 | TRBV30 | NA | 13 | CAWSVTGDQPQHF | TGTGCCTGGAGTGTAACGGGGGATCAGCCCCAGCATTTT
TRBD2 | TRBJ2-5 | TRBV2 | NA | 15 | CAGSLLAGGQETQYF | TGTGCCGGCAGCTTACTAGCGGGGGGACAAGAGACCCAGTACTTC
NA | TRBJ1-4 | TRBV30 | NA | 14 | CAWSGEVINEKLFF | TGTGCCTGGAGTGGGGAGGTGATTAATGAAAAACTGTTTTTT
TRBD2 | TRBJ2-5 | TRBV2 | NA | 16 | CASISEASGGWETQYF | TGTGCCAGCATCTCTGAGGCTAGCGGGGGTTGGGAGACCCAGTACTTC
NA | TRBJ1-5 | TRBV2 | NA | 15 | CASSEGPDSNQPQHF | TGTGCCAGCAGTGAAGGCCCAGATAGCAATCAGCCCCAGCATTTT
NA | TRBJ1-2 | TRBV6-1 | NA | 16 | CASSEVRTTGHYGYTF | TGTGCCAGCAGTGAGGTGAGGACCACAGGACACTATGGCTACACCTTC
NA | TRBJ2-7 | TRBV7-7 | NA | 13 | CASSPGLRDEQYF | TGTGCCAGCAGTCCCGGACTTCGCGACGAGCAGTACTTC
NA | TRBJ2-3 | TRBV5-4 | NA | 15 | CASSTRTTFTDTQYF | TGTGCCAGCAGCACTAGGACTACCTTCACAGATACGCAGTATTTT
NA | TRBJ1-2 | TRBV6-1 | NA | 13 | CASSEKGPYGYTF | TGTGCCAGCAGTGAAAAGGGGCCGTATGGCTACACCTTC
NA | TRBJ1-1 | TRBV19 | NA | 13 | CASSGGGAPEAFF | TGTGCCAGTAGTGGCGGGGGTGCGCCTGAAGCTTTCTTT
TRBD1 | TRBJ1-1 | TRBV3-1/TRBV3-2 | NA | 12 | CASSQDQGAAFF | TGTGCCAGCAGCCAAGATCAGGGGGCGGCTTTCTTT
TRBD1 | TRBJ2-7 | TRBV19 | NA | 16 | CASSITPQGQGSEQYF | TGTGCCAGTAGTATCACCCCACAAGGACAGGGAAGCGAGCAGTACTTC
TRBD2 | TRBJ2-1 | TRBV7-6 | NA | 18 | CASSSRQGASGGMGEQFF | TGTGCCAGCAGCTCAAGGCAAGGGGCTAGCGGGGGCATGGGTGAGCAGTTCTTC
NA | TRBJ2-5 | TRBV12-3/TRBV12-4 | NA | 13 | CASSLSPQETQYF | TGTGCCAGCAGTTTGAGTCCCCAAGAGACCCAGTACTTC
NA | TRBJ1-1 | TRBV19 | NA | 12 | CASRVGTREAFF | TGTGCCAGTAGGGTTGGGACAAGAGAAGCTTTCTTT
NA | TRBJ1-2 | TRBV2 | NA | 15 | CASRPTGLRGYGYTF | TGTGCCAGCAGGCCTACAGGGTTGAGGGGCTATGGCTACACCTTC
NA | TRBJ1-3 | TRBV18 | NA | 16 | CASSPAIPNSGNTIYF | TGTGCCAGCTCACCAGCTATACCGAACTCTGGAAACACCATATATTTT
NA | TRBJ2-3 | TRBV5-1 | NA | 15 | CASSLGTTAADTQYF | TGCGCCAGCAGCTTGGGGACAACCGCTGCAGATACGCAGTATTTT
NA | TRBJ2-6 | TRBV4-1 | NA | 19 | CASSQVEPGASTGANVLTF | TGCGCCAGCAGCCAAGTAGAACCGGGAGCATCAACTGGGGCCAACGTCCTGACTTTC
NA | TRBJ2-1 | TRBV12-3/TRBV12-4 | NA | 12 | CASSPDTPVQFF | TGTGCCAGCAGCCCGGACACGCCCGTGCAGTTCTTC
TRBD1 | TRBJ2-7 | TRBV5-4 | NA | 16 | CASSPYPGQGAYEQYF | TGTGCCAGCAGCCCCTATCCGGGACAGGGGGCCTACGAGCAGTACTTC
NA | TRBJ1-2 | TRBV4-1 | NA | 16 | CASSQDMQGLVYGYTF | TGCGCCAGCAGCCAAGATATGCAGGGCCTAGTCTATGGCTACACCTTC
NA | TRBJ2-7 | TRBV27 | NA | 16 | CASSSSREQRLLKQYF | TGTGCCAGCAGTTCCTCTCGCGAACAGCGGTTATTAAAGCAGTACTTC
TRBD2 | TRBJ2-1 | TRBV29-1 | NA | 13 | CSVAAGPRNEQFF | TGCAGCGTTGCAGCGGGACCCCGCAATGAGCAGTTCTTC
NA | TRBJ1-2 | TRBV7-2 | NA | 17 | CASSPELDRPMAYGYTF | TGTGCCAGCAGCCCTGAGCTGGACAGACCGATGGCCTATGGCTACACCTTC
NA | TRBJ1-5 | TRBV5-8 | NA | 13 | CASSLGDNQPQHF | TGTGCCAGCAGCTTGGGAGATAATCAGCCCCAGCATTTT
TRBD1 | TRBJ2-7 | TRBV6-2/TRBV6-3 | NA | 14 | CASSYHDRGNEQYF | TGTGCCAGCAGTTACCATGACAGGGGGAACGAGCAGTACTTC
TRBD2 | TRBJ2-7 | TRBV19 | NA | 15 | CASTSPGGGTYEQYF | TGTGCCAGTACCAGCCCTGGCGGGGGGACCTACGAGCAGTACTTC
TRBD1 | TRBJ2-5 | TRBV7-9 | NA | 15 | CASSLAGDREETQYF | TGTGCCAGCAGCTTAGCAGGTGACAGGGAAGAGACCCAGTACTTC
TRBD2 | TRBJ2-5 | TRBV4-1 | NA | 17 | CASSQFGTSGSQETQYF | TGCGCCAGCAGCCAATTCGGGACTAGCGGGAGCCAAGAGACCCAGTACTTC
TRBD1 | TRBJ2-3 | TRBV9 | once | 15 | CASSLRQGAGDTQYF | TGTGCCAGCAGCCTGAGACAGGGAGCAGGAGATACGCAGTATTTT
TRBD1 | TRBJ1-2 | TRBV12-5 | NA | 13 | CASGLNRGPGYTF | TGTGCTAGTGGTCTAAACAGGGGGCCTGGCTACACCTTC
TRBD2 | TRBJ2-7 | TRBV5-1 | NA | 15 | CASSHQAGGPYEQYF | TGCGCCAGCAGCCACCAAGCGGGGGGGCCCTACGAGCAGTACTTC
NA | TRBJ1-1 | TRBV6-5 | NA | 14 | CASSYMGVDTEAFF | TGTGCCAGCAGTTATATGGGCGTCGACACTGAAGCTTTCTTT
TRBD1 | TRBJ1-6 | TRBV9 | NA | 16 | CASSVGGQPLSSPLHF | TGTGCCAGCAGCGTAGGGGGACAGCCCCTGAGTTCACCCCTCCACTTT
NA | TRBJ1-5 | TRBV7-2 | NA | 14 | CASSLVQVGQPQHF | TGTGCCAGCAGCTTAGTCCAGGTCGGTCAGCCCCAGCATTTT
TRBD2 | TRBJ2-5 | TRBV5-1 | NA | 14 | CASSLIAGGRTQYF | TGCGCCAGCAGCTTGATAGCGGGGGGGCGGACCCAGTACTTC
NA | TRBJ1-2 | TRBV9 | NA | 14 | CASSVAGLDYGYTF | TGTGCCAGCAGCGTAGCAGGGTTGGACTATGGCTACACCTTC
TRBD1 | TRBJ2-7 | TRBV18 | NA | 15 | CASSPRTGGGYEQYF | TGTGCCAGCTCCCCCAGGACAGGGGGCGGTTACGAGCAGTACTTC
NA | TRBJ2-1 | TRBV2 | NA | 13 | CASAEQSYNEQFF | TGTGCCAGCGCTGAACAGTCCTACAATGAGCAGTTCTTC
NA | TRBJ1-2 | TRBV2 | NA | 14 | CASSEEAGRYGYTF | TGTGCCAGCAGTGAAGAGGCAGGGAGGTATGGCTACACCTTC